The source of this T cell receptor beta chain is a study of T cell responses to AZD1222 COVID-19 vaccine. Germline CDR1 is MDHEN and CDR2 is SYDVKM. The CDR3 covers 15 residues. The ends lost 3 bases at V and 0 bases at J; junction bases unmatched: 4. Study-level points and caveats: Clonal diversity was possibly underestimated, and white British individuals and females predominated among donors. Spike-specific TCR repertoires showed rising breadth and depth after two AZD1222 doses.

Comment on this clone: Its antigen remains unidentified.

Using immunoSEQ multiplex PCR, the repertoire was profiled, and TCRdb retains in-frame clones only, with some absent. Of about 100,000 clones listed, over 75% are singletons. The input for sequencing was peripheral blood, taken on day 0 of AZD1222 vaccination. This sequence originates from an adult in good health. The rearrangement uses TRBV28 and TRBJ2-7, with TRBD2 matching over 8 bases. The CDR3 DNA is TGTGCCAGCAGTTTGGAGCGGGGGCCCTCCTACGAGCAGTACTTC. This translates into CASSLERGPSYEQYF.